This TCR beta chain appears in the sequencing data of a study of tumor-infiltrating lymphocytes in oesophageal squamous cell carcinoma. In TCRdb, the PCR reads were re-called with MiXCR into one record per CDR3 protein. The table includes approximately 2,700 distinct CDR3 sequences, 14% to 15% detected once. Germline V gene lookup returns CDR1 MNHNS and CDR2 SASEGT. 15 amino acids form the CDR3, both terminal residues included. This clonotype showed up just a few times. This CDR3 is missing its conserved last phenylalanine or tryptophan, likely due to a read error. It is unclear where the CDR3 begins or ends on the DNA, so no DNA is shown, and the CDR3 is as TCRdb lists it.

The sequencing input was esophageal tumor tissue. J is TRBJ2-5 and V is TRBV6-1; the table's D call, TRBD1, was not checked against the DNA. The clonotype comes from a male donor with esophageal squamous cell carcinoma. CDR3: CASSPRGIYGYTFGS.